Listed below are T cell receptor beta chains from one sample, sequenced in a study of blood T cell repertoires in COVID-19. Method: immunoSEQ multiplex PCR; TCRdb's copy keeps in-frame clones and lacks some. The sample has more than 45,000 clones; 70% to 90% are singletons. Sequencing was performed on peripheral blood. Receptors originate from an older man with acute or convalescent COVID-19. CDR3s include the opening cysteine and the closing phenylalanine or tryptophan. Each record gives: D gene, clone size, J gene, V gene, CDR3 DNA, CDR3 protein. A D gene is named only where the DNA matches it firmly. Some rows mark clone size as missing; the rest say once, few, many or name a class of expanded clone.

NA,NA,TRBJ2-3,TRBV5-1,TGCGCCAGCAGCACGGGACACAGCACAGATACGCAGTATTTT,CASSTGHSTDTQYF
NA,NA,TRBJ1-1,TRBV24-1,TGTGCCACCCCCGAGGCGGGTAACACTGAAGCTTTCTTT,CATPEAGNTEAFF
NA,NA,TRBJ2-3,TRBV27,TGTGCCAGCAGTTTGCGGAGGGGCGCAGATACGCAGTATTTT,CASSLRRGADTQYF
NA,NA,TRBJ1-3,TRBV3-1/TRBV3-2,TGTGCCAGCAGCCAAGTACTAAGGCCTGGAAACACCATATATTTT,CASSQVLRPGNTIYF
NA,NA,TRBJ1-4,TRBV25-1,TGTGCCAGCAGTGAACCCCCGACAGAGAAACTGTTTTTT,CASSEPPTEKLFF
NA,NA,TRBJ2-7,TRBV10-1,TGCGCCAGCAGTGACAACTCCTACGAGCAGTACTTC,CASSDNSYEQYF
TRBD1,once,TRBJ2-1,TRBV7-9,TGTGCCAGCAGCTTAGGCCGGGACAGATACAATGAGCAGTTCTTC,CASSLGRDRYNEQFF
NA,NA,TRBJ2-5,TRBV7-8,TGTGCCAGCAGCTTAGATCCCCTCCAAGAGACCCAGTACTTC,CASSLDPLQETQYF
NA,NA,TRBJ2-1,TRBV11-2,TGTGCCAGCAGCCCGAGAGGGATGAACTCCTACAATGAGCAGTTCTTC,CASSPRGMNSYNEQFF
TRBD2,NA,TRBJ2-1,TRBV18,TGTGCCAGCTCACCAAGTAGCGGGGGGTTTCTTAGCTCCTACAATGAGCAGTTCTTC,CASSPSSGGFLSSYNEQFF
NA,once,TRBJ1-1,TRBV11-2,TGTGCCAGCAGCTCAGATGGTGGGCTGAACACTGAAGCTTTCTTT,CASSSDGGLNTEAFF
NA,once,TRBJ2-5,TRBV6-6,TGTGCCAGCAAAGGGGTCGGAGAGACCCAGTACTTC,CASKGVGETQYF
NA,NA,TRBJ1-1,TRBV6-1,TGTGCCAGCAGTGAAGCAGGCAGGGTGAACACTGAAGCTTTCTTT,CASSEAGRVNTEAFF
TRBD2,NA,TRBJ2-3,TRBV5-1,TGCGCCAGCAGCTTGGACCCTAGCGGGGTAAAAGATACGCAGTATTTT,CASSLDPSGVKDTQYF
TRBD2,NA,TRBJ2-1,TRBV12-3/TRBV12-4,TGTGCCAGCAGTTTAGGGCTAGCGGGTGAGCAGTTCTTC,CASSLGLAGEQFF
TRBD1,few,TRBJ2-6,TRBV9,TGTGCCAGCAGCCTAATAGGTCGGACAGGCCTTTTTGAGGCCAACGTCCTGACTTTC,CASSLIGRTGLFEANVLTF
NA,NA,TRBJ2-6,TRBV30,TGTGCCTGGAGGAGTGCCGCAGGTAGCGTCCTGACTTTC,CAWRSAAGSVLTF
NA,NA,TRBJ2-5,TRBV2,TGTGCCAGCAGCAACACGCCTAGCGAGACCCAGTACTTC,CASSNTPSETQYF
NA,NA,TRBJ1-2,TRBV12-3/TRBV12-4,TGTGCCAGCAGGGGGGGAACGTCCTATGGCTACACCTTC,CASRGGTSYGYTF
NA,few,TRBJ2-7,TRBV7-6,TGTGCCAGCAGCTCCCCTTACAGGGAAAGGGCCTCCGAGCAGTACTTC,CASSSPYRERASEQYF
NA,once,TRBJ2-5,TRBV18,TGTGCCAGCTCACCACTGAGGTACAGCGGGGAGACCCAGTACTTC,CASSPLRYSGETQYF
NA,NA,TRBJ1-1,TRBV5-4,TGTGCCAGCAGCGGGCAGGCGAACACTGAAGCTTTCTTT,CASSGQANTEAFF
TRBD1,NA,TRBJ1-2,TRBV9,TGTGCCAGCAGCCCCCGGGACAGGGGGCCTTATGGCTACACCTTC,CASSPRDRGPYGYTF
NA,NA,TRBJ1-6,TRBV6-5,TGTGCCAGCAGCCGTCGGCGGTCACCCCTCCACTTT,CASSRRRSPLHF
NA,NA,TRBJ1-1,TRBV20-1,TGCAGGGGGGGGGACACTGAAGCTTTCTTT,CRGGDTEAFF
NA,NA,TRBJ2-6,TRBV9,TGTGCCAGCAGAGGACAGCAAAGCTCTGGGGCCAACGTCCTGACTTTC,CASRGQQSSGANVLTF
TRBD1,few,TRBJ1-1,TRBV19,TGTGCCAGTAGCAGGACAGGTGGGGGGAACACTGAAGCTTTCTTT,CASSRTGGGNTEAFF
NA,NA,TRBJ2-2,TRBV11-2,TGTGCCAGCAGTTCCGGGGTTAACACCGGGGAGCTGTTTTTT,CASSSGVNTGELFF
NA,NA,TRBJ2-7,TRBV19,TGTGCCAGTAGTACAAGTGGACTCTTACCCGAGCAGTACTTC,CASSTSGLLPEQYF
TRBD1,NA,TRBJ1-1,TRBV6-6,TGTGCCAGCAGTTACGACAGGGTGAACACTGAAGCTTTCTTT,CASSYDRVNTEAFF
NA,NA,TRBJ1-5,TRBV6-1,TGTGCCAGCAGTGAAGAACCGGCAGGAAATCAGCCCCAGCATTTT,CASSEEPAGNQPQHF
NA,NA,TRBJ1-6,TRBV18,TGTGCCAGCTCACCAACCGGGCCCCAGGGTAATTCACCCCTCCACTTT,CASSPTGPQGNSPLHF
NA,few,TRBJ1-5,TRBV21-1,TGTGCCAGCACTTTGACAGGGCCCCGTCAGCCCCAGCATTTT,CASTLTGPRQPQHF
NA,NA,TRBJ1-5,TRBV2,TGTGCCAGCAGTGAAGCGGGAGGCAATCAGCCCCAGCATTTT,CASSEAGGNQPQHF
NA,NA,TRBJ1-3,TRBV7-3,TGTGCCAGCAGCGGGGGCGGCTCTGGAAACACCATATATTTT,CASSGGGSGNTIYF
NA,NA,TRBJ2-5,TRBV5-1,TGCGCCAGCAGCTCCGGGCTTCTAACTAGGCAAGAGACCCAGTACTTC,CASSSGLLTRQETQYF
TRBD1,NA,TRBJ2-3,TRBV18,TGTGCCAGCTCACCCCTCGGGACAGGGGTCACAGATACGCAGTATTTT,CASSPLGTGVTDTQYF
TRBD2,NA,TRBJ2-5,TRBV12-5,TGTGCTAGTGGTTTGGGCGGGACTAGCGGGGGGATCCAAGAGACCCAGTACTTC,CASGLGGTSGGIQETQYF
NA,once,TRBJ1-1,TRBV18,TGTGCCAGCTCACCCTCGGACAGACAAGCTTTCTTT,CASSPSDRQAFF
NA,NA,TRBJ2-1,TRBV7-2,TGTGCCAGCAGCTTACCCCGGGCGGGTAATGAGCAGTTCTTC,CASSLPRAGNEQFF
TRBD1,NA,TRBJ2-1,TRBV7-6,TGTGCCAGCAGCCCAACACCGGGGACAGGGAGCCCCTACAATGAGCAGTTCTTC,CASSPTPGTGSPYNEQFF
NA,once,TRBJ2-2,TRBV25-1,TGTGCCAGCAGTGATCGGGTCAGGGGAAACACCGGGGAGCTGTTTTTT,CASSDRVRGNTGELFF
NA,NA,TRBJ1-6,TRBV7-2,TGTGCCAGCAGCATTCAGGGGTATGGTTCACCCCTCCACTTT,CASSIQGYGSPLHF
NA,once,TRBJ1-3,TRBV4-3,TGCGCCAGCAGCCAGGCAGGGGCTGGAAACACCATATATTTT,CASSQAGAGNTIYF
NA,NA,TRBJ1-2,TRBV6-6,TGTGCCAGCAGGAAGCCGGGAGCCAACTATGGCTACACCTTC,CASRKPGANYGYTF